This T cell receptor (beta chain) comes out of a study of blood T cell repertoires in COVID-19. The cohort comprised adults aged 18 to 89 years residing in under 25 US areas. Donors in Cohort 3 counted as recovered after two negative PCRs, clearance, or symptom resolution. Produced via immunoSEQ multiplex PCR; TCRdb's table is partial and in-frame only. The sample has 200,000 to 250,000 clones, 85% seen once. The CDR3 has 17 amino acids. V was clipped by 6 bases and J by 0 bases; unmatched bases: 8. CDR1 is MNHEY and CDR2 is SMNVEV in the germline V gene (reference sequence). This receptor was identified in a man in his forties who had recovered from COVID-19. The J gene is TRBJ2-3, the V gene TRBV27, with TRBD2 matching over 11 bases. Sequenced input: PBMCs or T cells enriched from blood (not recorded which). The CDR3 bases are TGTGCCAGCAGCCCGCTAGCGGGAGGCGCTAGCACAGATACGCAGTATTTT. This gives the protein CASSPLAGGASTDTQYF.